This T cell receptor (beta chain) is drawn from a study of regulatory T cells in long-lasting Graves disease. Broader study findings: TRBV28, TRBJ1-2 and TRBJ2-5 emerged as the favored segments in persistent disease.

The CDR3 contains 16 residues. Germline lookup yields CDR1 SGHRS and CDR2 YFSETQ. V lost 4 bases and J 5 bases, leaving 22 bases between the germline ends. This clonotype has just a few counts. Its specificity is unknown. Described time point: newly diagnosed GD, antithyroid drugs for less than 3 months. There was RNA extracted from PBMCs, and the TCR library was made from it. Through Arm-PCR of CDR3 regions and iRepertoire HTBI primers, TCR beta libraries were built. TCRdb passed the multiplex PCR reads through MiXCR, listing each CDR3 protein once. This table has 500,000 to 700,000 distinct CDR3 sequences, roughly 15% appearing once. This sample was shared with a second study, whose subject was T cells in Graves' hyperthyroidism and ophthalmopathy. This second study notes: In blood, most of the thyroid clonotypes expanded above 0.001 were also present.

The origin of this receptor is a woman aged 25 to 39 with Graves disease. The rearrangement links TRBV5-1 to TRBJ2-7; the D gene is possibly TRBD2 (6 bases). The sequences come from peripheral blood mononuclear cells (PBMCs), collected at new diagnosis, from a patient treated with antithyroid drugs. CDR3 in amino acids: CASSNQRALNMHEQYF. The CDR3 DNA sequence: TGCGCCAGCAGCAACCAGCGGGCTCTTAATATGCACGAGCAGTACTTC.